The rows below give T cell receptor beta chains drawn from one sample of a study of blood T cell repertoires in COVID-19. The table came from immunoSEQ multiplex PCR; TCRdb's copy has only in-frame clones and leaves some out. Of 200,000 or so clones in the sample, more than 65% are singletons; the top ten hold 7% to 9%. The sample comprised PBMCs or T cells enriched from blood (not recorded which). The receptors were sampled from a man aged 35 to 55 who had recovered from COVID-19. Each CDR3 is given with its conserved first and last residue. The D gene is left open where the match is weak. The size entry is marked missing in some rows and otherwise reads once, few, many or a size class.

TRBV28	-	-	TRBJ1-2	TGTGCCAGCAGTTTCGGTGATATGACTGGCTATGGCTACACCTTC	CASSFGDMTGYGYTF
TRBV30	many	TRBD1	TRBJ1-2	TGTGCCTGGAGTTTTAAGGGACAGGAATATGGCTACACCTTC	CAWSFKGQEYGYTF
TRBV5-1	-	-	TRBJ1-1	TGCGCCAGCAGCCTACTACCGGGGAGCACTGAAGCTTTCTTT	CASSLLPGSTEAFF
TRBV19	-	TRBD2	TRBJ2-1	TGTGCCAGTAGTATGGTTACTAGCGGGGGCCCTGAGCAGTTCTTC	CASSMVTSGGPEQFF
TRBV19	-	-	TRBJ1-1	TGTGCCAGTAATTTAGGAGTGAACACTGAAGCTTTCTTT	CASNLGVNTEAFF
TRBV27	-	-	TRBJ2-5	TGTGCCAGCAGTTTCCGGCAGGGGCGAGTGGAGACCCAGTACTTC	CASSFRQGRVETQYF
TRBV24-1	-	-	TRBJ1-2	TGTGCCACCAGTGATTTTGAGGGAGCTGGCTACACCTTC	CATSDFEGAGYTF
TRBV4-3	-	TRBD1	TRBJ1-4	TGCGCCAGCAGCCACTACGGACAGGGCGCAACTAATGAAAAACTGTTTTTT	CASSHYGQGATNEKLFF
TRBV6-2/TRBV6-3	-	-	TRBJ1-1	TGTGCCAGCAGTCTTCATGAGGGGGAACCCGTGAACACTGAAGCTTTCTTT	CASSLHEGEPVNTEAFF
TRBV30	-	-	TRBJ2-7	TGTGCCTGGAGTGTACGTTGGGGCAGCGTCTCCTACGAGCAGTACTTC	CAWSVRWGSVSYEQYF
TRBV3-1/TRBV3-2	few	TRBD1	TRBJ2-1	TGTGCCAGCAGTCAACAGGGGGCAGATGAGCAGTTCTTC	CASSQQGADEQFF
TRBV24-1	-	TRBD1	TRBJ1-2	TGTGCCACCAGTGACCCGGGGACAGGGCTTGGCTACACCTTC	CATSDPGTGLGYTF
TRBV19	-	TRBD1	TRBJ1-4	TGTGCCAGTAGTACGCCGGGGACAGGGGAAGGGGAAAAACTGTTTTTT	CASSTPGTGEGEKLFF
TRBV18	-	-	TRBJ1-1	TGTGCCAGCTCACTCGGGATGAACACTGAAGCTTTCTTT	CASSLGMNTEAFF